This T cell receptor beta chain was obtained from a study of T cells in localized non-small cell lung cancer. Findings and caveats of the study: Adjacent uninvolved lung had the highest clonality, suggesting focused antigen responses. In adjacent lung appeared a median around 62 of the top 100 tumor clones.

A note on this clone: Antigen unknown.

This CDR3 has 12 residues. CDR1 is SGHTA, CDR2 FQGTGA, per germline. The germline V and J ends were trimmed by 3 bases and 4 bases, with 6 bases remaining between them. Profiled with immunoSEQ multiplex PCR; TCRdb holds only in-frame clones, not every one. Among 35,000 to 45,000 clones listed, 88% were seen once. The material sequenced was peripheral blood, taken before any cancer treatment. The V call is TRBV7-3, the J call TRBJ1-1; no definite D call. The clonotype originates from a female donor of 60 years or more with stage I squamous cell lung carcinoma. The CDR3 DNA follows: TGTGCCAGCAGCTTCCTCGGCACTGAAGCTTTCTTT. As protein: CASSFLGTEAFF.